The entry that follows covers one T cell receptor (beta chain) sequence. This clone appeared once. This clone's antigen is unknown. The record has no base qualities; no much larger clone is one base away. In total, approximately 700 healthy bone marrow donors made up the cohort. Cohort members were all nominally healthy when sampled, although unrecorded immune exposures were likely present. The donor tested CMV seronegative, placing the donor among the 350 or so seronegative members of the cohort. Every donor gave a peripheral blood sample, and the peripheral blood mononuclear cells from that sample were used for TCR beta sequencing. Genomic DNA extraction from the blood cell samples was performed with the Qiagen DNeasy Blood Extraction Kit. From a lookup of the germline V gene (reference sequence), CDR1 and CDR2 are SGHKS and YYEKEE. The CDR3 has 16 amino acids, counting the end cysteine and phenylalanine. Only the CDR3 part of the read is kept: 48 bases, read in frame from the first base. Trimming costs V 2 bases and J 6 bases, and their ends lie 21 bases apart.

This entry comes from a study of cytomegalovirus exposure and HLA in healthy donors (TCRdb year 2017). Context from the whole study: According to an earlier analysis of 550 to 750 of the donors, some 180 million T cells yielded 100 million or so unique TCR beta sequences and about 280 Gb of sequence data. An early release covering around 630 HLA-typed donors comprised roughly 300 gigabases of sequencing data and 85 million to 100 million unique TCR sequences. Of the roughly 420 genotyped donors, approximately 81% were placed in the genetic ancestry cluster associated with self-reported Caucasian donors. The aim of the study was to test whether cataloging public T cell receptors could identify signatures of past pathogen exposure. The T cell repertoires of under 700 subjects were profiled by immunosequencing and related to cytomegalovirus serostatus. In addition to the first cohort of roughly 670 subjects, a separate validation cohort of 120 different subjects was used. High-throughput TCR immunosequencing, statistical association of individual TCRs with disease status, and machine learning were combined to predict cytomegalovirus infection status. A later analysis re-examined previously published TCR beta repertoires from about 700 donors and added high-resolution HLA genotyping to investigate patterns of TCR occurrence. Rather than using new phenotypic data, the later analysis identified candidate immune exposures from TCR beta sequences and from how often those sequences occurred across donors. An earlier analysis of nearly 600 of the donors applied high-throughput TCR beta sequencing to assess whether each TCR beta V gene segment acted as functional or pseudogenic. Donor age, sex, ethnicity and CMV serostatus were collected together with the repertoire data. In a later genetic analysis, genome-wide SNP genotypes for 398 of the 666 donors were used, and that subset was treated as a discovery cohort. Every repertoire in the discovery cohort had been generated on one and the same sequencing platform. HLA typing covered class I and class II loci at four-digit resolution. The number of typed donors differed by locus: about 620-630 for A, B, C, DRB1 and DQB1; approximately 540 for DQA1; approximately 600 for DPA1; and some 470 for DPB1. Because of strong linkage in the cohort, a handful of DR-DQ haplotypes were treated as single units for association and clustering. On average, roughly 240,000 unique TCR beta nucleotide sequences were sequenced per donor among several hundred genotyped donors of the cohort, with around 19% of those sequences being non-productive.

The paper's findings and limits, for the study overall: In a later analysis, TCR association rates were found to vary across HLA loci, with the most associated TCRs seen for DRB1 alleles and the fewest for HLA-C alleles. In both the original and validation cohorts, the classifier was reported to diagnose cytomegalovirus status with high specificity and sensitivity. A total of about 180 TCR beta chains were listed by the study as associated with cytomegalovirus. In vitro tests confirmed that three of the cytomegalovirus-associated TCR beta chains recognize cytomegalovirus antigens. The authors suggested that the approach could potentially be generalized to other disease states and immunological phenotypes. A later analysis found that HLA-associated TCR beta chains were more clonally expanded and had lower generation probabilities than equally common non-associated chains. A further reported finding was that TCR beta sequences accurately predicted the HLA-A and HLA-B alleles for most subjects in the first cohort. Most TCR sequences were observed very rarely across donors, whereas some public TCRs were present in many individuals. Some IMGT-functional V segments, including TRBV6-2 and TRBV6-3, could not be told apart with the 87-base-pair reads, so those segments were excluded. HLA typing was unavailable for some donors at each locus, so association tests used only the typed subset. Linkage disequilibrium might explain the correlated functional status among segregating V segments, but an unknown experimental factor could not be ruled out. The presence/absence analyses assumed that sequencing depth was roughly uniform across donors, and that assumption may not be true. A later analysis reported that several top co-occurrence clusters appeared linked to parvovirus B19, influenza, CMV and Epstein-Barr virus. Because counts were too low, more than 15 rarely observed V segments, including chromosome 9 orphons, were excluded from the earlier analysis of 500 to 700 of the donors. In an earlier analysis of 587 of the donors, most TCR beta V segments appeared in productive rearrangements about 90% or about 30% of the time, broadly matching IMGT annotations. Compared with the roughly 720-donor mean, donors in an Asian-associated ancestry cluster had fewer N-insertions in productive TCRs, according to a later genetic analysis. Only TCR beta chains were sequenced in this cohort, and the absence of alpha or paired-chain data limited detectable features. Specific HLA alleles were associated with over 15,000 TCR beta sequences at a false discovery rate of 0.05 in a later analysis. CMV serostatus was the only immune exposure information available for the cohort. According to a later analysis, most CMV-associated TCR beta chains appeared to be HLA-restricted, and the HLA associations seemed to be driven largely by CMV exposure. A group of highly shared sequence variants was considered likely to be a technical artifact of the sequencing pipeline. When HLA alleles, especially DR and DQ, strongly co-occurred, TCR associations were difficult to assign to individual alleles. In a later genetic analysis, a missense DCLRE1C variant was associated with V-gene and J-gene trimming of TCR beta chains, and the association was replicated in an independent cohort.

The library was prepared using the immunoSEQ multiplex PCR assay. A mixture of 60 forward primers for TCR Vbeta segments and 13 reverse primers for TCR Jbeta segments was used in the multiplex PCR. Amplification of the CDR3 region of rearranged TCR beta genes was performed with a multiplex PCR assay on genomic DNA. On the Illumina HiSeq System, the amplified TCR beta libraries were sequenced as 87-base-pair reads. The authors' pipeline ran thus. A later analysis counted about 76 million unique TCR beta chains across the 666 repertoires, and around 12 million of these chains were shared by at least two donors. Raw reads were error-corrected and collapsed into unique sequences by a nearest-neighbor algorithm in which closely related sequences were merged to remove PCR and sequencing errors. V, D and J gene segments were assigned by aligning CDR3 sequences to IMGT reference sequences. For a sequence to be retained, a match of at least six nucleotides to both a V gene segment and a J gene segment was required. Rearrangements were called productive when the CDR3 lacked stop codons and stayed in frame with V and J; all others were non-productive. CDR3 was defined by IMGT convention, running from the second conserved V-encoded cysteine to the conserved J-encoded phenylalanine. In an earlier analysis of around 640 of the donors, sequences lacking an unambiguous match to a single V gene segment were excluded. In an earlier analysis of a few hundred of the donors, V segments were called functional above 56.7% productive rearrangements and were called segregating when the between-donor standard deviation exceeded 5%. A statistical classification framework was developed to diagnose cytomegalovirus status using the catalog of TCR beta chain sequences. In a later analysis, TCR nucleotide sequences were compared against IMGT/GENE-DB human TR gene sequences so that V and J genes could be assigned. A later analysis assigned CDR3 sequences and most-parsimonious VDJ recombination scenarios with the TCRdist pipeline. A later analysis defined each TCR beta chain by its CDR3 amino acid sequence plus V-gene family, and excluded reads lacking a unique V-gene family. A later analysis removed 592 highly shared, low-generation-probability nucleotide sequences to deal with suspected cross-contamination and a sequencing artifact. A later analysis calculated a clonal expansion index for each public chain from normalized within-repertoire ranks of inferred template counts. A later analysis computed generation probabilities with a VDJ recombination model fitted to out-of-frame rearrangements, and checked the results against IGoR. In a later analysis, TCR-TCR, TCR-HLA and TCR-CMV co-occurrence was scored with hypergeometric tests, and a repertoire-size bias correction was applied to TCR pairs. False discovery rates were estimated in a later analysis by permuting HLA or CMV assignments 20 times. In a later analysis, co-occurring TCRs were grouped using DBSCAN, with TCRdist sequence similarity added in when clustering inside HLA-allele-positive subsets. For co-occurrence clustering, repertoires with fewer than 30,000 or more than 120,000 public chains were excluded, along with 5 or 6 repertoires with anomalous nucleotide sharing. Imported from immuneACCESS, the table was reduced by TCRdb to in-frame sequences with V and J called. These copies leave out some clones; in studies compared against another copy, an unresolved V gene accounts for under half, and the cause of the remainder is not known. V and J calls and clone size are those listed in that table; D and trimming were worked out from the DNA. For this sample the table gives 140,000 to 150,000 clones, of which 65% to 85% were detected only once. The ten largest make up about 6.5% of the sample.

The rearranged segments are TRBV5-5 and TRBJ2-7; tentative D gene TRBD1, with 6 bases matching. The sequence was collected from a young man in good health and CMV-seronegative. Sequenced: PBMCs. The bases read TGTGCCAGCAGCTTACCGACAGGCGGCCTAGTGCTCGAGCAGTACTTC. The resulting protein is CASSLPTGGLVLEQYF.